This entry is about one T cell receptor (beta chain). No antigen is known for it. The data belong to a study of long-term antiretroviral therapy in people with HIV. General study findings and limits: Diversity measured after ART increased yet remained under transplant donor controls.

The authors ran the immunoSEQ assay, v3.0, at survey level. The method was immunoSEQ multiplex PCR; TCRdb's version includes in-frame clones alone and lacks a portion of them. The sample shows tens of thousands of clones, around 81% of them seen only once. The length of the CDR3 is 15 residues. CDR1 is SGHNT and CDR2 is YYREEE in the germline V gene (reference sequence). The germline V and J ends were trimmed by 10 bases and 0 bases, with 18 bases remaining between them. This material consisted of unsorted PBMCs, taken 0.1 years before starting antiretroviral therapy. V usage is TRBV5-4 and J usage is TRBJ2-3; D remains unclear. The source of this sequence is a man aged 40-55 years with HIV. The CDR3 region has the DNA TGTGCCTTAGGACGACTCTATGCTAGCACAGATACGCAGTATTTT. The encoded protein is CALGRLYASTDTQYF. The full variable domain, its missing parts supplied by reference TRBV5-4 and TRBJ2-3, is ETGVTQSPTHLIKTRGQQVTLRCSSQSGHNTVSWYQQALGQGPQFIFQYYREEENGRGNFPPRFSGLQFPNYSSELNVNALELDDSALYLCALGRLYASTDTQYFGPGTRLTVL.